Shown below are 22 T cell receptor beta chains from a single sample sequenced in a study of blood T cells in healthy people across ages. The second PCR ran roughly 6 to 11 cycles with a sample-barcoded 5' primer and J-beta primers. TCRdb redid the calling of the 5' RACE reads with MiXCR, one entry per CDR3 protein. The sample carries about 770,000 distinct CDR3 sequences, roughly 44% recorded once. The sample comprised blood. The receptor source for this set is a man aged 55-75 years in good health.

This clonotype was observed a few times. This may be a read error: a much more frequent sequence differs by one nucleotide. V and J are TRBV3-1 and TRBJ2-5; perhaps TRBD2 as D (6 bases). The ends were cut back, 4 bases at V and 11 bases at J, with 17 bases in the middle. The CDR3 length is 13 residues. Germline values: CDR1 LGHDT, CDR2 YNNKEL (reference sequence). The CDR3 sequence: CASSRDLYNEQYF. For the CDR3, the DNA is TGTGCCAGCAGCCGGGACTTGTACAATGAGCAGTACTTC.

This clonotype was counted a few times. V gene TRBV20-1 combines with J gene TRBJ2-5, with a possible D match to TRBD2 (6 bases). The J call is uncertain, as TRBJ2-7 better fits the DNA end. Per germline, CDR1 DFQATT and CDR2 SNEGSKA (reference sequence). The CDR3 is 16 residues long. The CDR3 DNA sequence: TGCAGTGCTTCCCCATATAGCGGATACGGGTGGGACGAGCAGTACTTC. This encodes CSASPYSGYGWDEQYF.

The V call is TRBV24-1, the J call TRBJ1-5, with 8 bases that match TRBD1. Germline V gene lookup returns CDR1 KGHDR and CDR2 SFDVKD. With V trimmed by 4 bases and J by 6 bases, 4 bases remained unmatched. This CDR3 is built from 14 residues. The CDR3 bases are TGTGCCACCAGTGACCCTACAGGGGGTCAGCCCCAGCATTTT. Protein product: CATSDPTGGQPQHF.

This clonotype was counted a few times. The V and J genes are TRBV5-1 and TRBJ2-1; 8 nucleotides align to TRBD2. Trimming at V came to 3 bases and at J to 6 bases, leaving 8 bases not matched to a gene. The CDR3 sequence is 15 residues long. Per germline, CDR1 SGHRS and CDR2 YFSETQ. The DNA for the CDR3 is TGCGCCAGCAGCTCCGACGGGGGGGTAGTCAATGAGCAGTTCTTC. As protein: CASSSDGGVVNEQFF.

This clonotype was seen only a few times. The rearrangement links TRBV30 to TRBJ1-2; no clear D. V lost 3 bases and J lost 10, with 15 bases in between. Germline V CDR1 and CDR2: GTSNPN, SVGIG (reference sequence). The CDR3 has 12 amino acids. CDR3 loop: CAWSLSIGSYTF. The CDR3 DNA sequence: TGTGCCTGGAGCCTCTCGATCGGCTCCTACACCTTC.

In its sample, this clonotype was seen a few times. The CDR3 sequence: CASTTGGLSSYEQYF. The CDR3 DNA is TGTGCCAGCACCACAGGGGGCCTGAGCTCCTACGAGCAGTACTTC. The genes are TRBV6-1 and TRBJ2-7, with 9 bases that match TRBD1. V was clipped by 7 bases and J by 0 bases; unmatched bases: 7. The CDR3 loop spans 15 amino acids. The germline gives CDR1 MNHNS, CDR2 SASEGT.

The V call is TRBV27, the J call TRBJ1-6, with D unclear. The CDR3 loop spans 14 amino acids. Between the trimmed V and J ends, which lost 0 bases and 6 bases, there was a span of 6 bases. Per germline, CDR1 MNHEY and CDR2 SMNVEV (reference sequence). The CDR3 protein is CASSLSIGNSPLHF. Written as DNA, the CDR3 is TGTGCCAGCAGTTTATCTATCGGTAATTCACCCCTCCACTTT.

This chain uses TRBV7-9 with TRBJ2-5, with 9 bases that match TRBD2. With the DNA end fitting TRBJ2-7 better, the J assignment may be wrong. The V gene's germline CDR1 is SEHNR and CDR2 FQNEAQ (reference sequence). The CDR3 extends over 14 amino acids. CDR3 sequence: CASSNSGGIVEQYF. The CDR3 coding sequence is TGTGCCAGCAGCAACAGCGGGGGGATCGTCGAGCAGTACTTC.

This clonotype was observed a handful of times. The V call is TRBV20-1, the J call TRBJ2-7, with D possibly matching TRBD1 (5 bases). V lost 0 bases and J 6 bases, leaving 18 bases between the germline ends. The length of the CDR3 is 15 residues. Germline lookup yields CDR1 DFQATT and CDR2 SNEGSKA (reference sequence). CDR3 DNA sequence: TGCAGTGCTAGAGACCCTCAGGGTCGTTCCGGCGAGCAGTACTTC. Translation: CSARDPQGRSGEQYF.

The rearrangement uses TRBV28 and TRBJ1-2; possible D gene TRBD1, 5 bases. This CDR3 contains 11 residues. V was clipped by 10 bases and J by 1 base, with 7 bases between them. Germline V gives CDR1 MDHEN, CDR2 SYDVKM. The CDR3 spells CATRVNYGYTF. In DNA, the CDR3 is TGTGCCACCAGGGTTAACTATGGCTACACCTTC.

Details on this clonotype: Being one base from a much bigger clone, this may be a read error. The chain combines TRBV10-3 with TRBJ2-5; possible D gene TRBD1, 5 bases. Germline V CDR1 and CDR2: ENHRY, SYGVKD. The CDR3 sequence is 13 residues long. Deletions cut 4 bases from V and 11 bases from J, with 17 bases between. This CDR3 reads CAISASGRNEQYF. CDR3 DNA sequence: TGTGCCATCAGTGCGTCAGGGCGGAATGAGCAGTACTTC.

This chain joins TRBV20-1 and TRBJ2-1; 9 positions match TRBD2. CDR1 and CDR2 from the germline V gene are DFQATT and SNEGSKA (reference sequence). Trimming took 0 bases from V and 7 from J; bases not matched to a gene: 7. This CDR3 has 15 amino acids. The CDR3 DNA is TGCAGTGCTAGAGATGGCAAGCGGGGGGTGAATGAGCAGTTCTTC. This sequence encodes CSARDGKRGVNEQFF.

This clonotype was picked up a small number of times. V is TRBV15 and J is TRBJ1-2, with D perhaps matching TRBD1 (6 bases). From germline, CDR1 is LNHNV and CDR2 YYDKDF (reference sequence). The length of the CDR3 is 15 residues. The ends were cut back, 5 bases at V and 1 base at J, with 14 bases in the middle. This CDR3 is CATSEATGFNYGYTF. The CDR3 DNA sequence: TGTGCCACCAGCGAAGCTACAGGGTTTAACTATGGCTACACCTTC.

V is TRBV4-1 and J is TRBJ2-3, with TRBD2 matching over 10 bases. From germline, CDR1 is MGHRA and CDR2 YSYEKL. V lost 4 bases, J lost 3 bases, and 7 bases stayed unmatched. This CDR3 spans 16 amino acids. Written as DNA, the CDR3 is TGCGCCAGCAGCCGGAAAGCGGGGGGGCCGACAGATACGCAGTATTTT. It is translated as CASSRKAGGPTDTQYF.

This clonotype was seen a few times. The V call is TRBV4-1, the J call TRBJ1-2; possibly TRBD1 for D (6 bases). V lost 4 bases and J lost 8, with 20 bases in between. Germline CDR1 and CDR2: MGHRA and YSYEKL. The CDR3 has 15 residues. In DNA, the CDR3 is TGCGCCAGCAGCCCTACGACAGGCCTCTTGGGAGGCTACACCTTC. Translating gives CASSPTTGLLGGYTF.

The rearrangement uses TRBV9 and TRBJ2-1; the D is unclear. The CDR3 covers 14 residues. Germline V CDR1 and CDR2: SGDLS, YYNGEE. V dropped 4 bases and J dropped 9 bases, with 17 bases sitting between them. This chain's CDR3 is CASSPRLVRSEQFF. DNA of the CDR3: TGTGCCAGCAGCCCCCGGCTAGTTAGGAGTGAGCAGTTCTTC.

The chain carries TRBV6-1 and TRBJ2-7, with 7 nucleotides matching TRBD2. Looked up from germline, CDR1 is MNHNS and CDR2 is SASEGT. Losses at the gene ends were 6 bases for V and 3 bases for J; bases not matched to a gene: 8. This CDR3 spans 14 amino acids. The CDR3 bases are TGTGCCAGCAGGGTCCGGGGGGAAGACTACGAGCAGTACTTC. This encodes CASRVRGEDYEQYF.

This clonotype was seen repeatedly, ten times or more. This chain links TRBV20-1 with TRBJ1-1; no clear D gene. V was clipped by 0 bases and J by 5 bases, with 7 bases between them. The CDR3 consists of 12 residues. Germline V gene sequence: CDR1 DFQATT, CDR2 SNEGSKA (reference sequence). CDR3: CSARDDRTEAFF. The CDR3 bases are TGCAGTGCTAGAGATGATCGGACTGAAGCTTTCTTT.

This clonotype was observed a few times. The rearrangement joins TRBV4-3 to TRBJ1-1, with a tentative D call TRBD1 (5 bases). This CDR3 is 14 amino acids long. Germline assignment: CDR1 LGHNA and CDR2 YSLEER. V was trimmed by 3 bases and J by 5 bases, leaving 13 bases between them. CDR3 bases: TGCGCCAGCAGCCATTGGGGCGAGGGGACTGAAGCTTTCTTT. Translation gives CASSHWGEGTEAFF.

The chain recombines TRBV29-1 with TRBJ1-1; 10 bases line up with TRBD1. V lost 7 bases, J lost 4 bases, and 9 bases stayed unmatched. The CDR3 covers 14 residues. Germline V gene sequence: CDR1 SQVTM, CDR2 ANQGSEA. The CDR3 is CSARDRGMFTEAFF. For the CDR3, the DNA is TGCAGCGCCAGGGACAGGGGAATGTTCACTGAAGCTTTCTTT.

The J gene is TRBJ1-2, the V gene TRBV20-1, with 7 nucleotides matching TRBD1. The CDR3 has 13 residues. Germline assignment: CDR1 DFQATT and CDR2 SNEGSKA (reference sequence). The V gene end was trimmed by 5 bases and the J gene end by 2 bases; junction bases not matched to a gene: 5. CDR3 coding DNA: TGCAGTGCTGGCCAGGGGGTGAACTATGGCTACACCTTC. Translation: CSAGQGVNYGYTF.

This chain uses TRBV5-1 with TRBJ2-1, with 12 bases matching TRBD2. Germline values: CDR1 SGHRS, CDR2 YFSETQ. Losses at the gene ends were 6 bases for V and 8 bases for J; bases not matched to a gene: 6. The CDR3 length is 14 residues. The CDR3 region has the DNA TGCGCCAGCATGGCGACTAGCGGGGGAGATGAGCAGTTCTTC. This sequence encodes CASMATSGGDEQFF.